A single sample is the source of the 5 T cell receptor beta chains below, sequenced in a study of cytomegalovirus exposure and HLA in healthy donors. The data were produced by immunoSEQ multiplex PCR, yet TCRdb's version contains in-frame clones alone and is incomplete. The data show over 200,000 clones, with around 86% seen just once and roughly 2% held by the top ten. Source material: PBMCs. All receptors come from a woman in her late teens or twenties in good health and CMV-seropositive.

The J gene is TRBJ2-7, the V gene TRBV27; 7 nucleotides line up with TRBD2. The V gene end was trimmed by 2 bases and the J gene end by 6 bases; junction bases not matched to a gene: 4. Germline CDR1 MNHEY, CDR2 SMNVEV (reference sequence). The CDR3 totals 13 residues. CDR3 DNA sequence: TGTGCCAGCAGTTTAGGGGCTAGCGGCGAGCAGTACTTC. Translation gives CASSLGASGEQYF.

This chain joins TRBV2 and TRBJ2-2; tentatively, D is TRBD2 (5 bases). There are 12 residues in the CDR3. The V gene's germline CDR1 is SNHLY and CDR2 FYNNEI. With 4 bases removed from V and 13 bases from J, the gap between germline ends came to 13 bases. CDR3 region: CASSVITAGLFF. CDR3 nucleotides: TGTGCCAGCAGTGTGATCACGGCGGGGCTGTTTTTT.

The chain couples TRBV5-1 to TRBJ2-1, with 7 bases identical to TRBD1. Germline values: CDR1 SGHRS, CDR2 YFSETQ. The CDR3 runs 15 residues. Unmatched junction bases numbered 11, after V lost 4 bases and J lost 7 bases. CDR3: CASSPLASTGNEQFF. The CDR3 coding sequence is TGCGCCAGCAGCCCATTGGCCTCGACAGGGAATGAGCAGTTCTTC.

The chain recombines TRBV25-1 with TRBJ1-4; D remains ambiguous. V lost 6 bases and J 8 bases, leaving 22 bases between the germline ends. The CDR3 is made up of 16 amino acids. Germline V gene data show CDR1 as MGHDK and CDR2 as SYGVNS. CDR3 in amino acids: CASSYHAPGSSEKLFF. In DNA, the CDR3 is TGTGCCAGCAGCTACCATGCCCCCGGGAGTAGCGAAAAACTGTTTTTT.

The genes are TRBV18 and TRBJ1-2; TRBD1 matches 8 bases. V was pared by 5 bases and J by 5 bases, with 10 bases of the junction left unmatched. The germline CDR1 and CDR2 sequences are KGHSH and LQKENI. The CDR3 extends over 15 amino acids. The CDR3 spells CASSTNRGGTYGYTF. The CDR3 nucleotides read TGTGCCAGCTCAACCAACAGGGGGGGAACGTATGGCTACACCTTC.